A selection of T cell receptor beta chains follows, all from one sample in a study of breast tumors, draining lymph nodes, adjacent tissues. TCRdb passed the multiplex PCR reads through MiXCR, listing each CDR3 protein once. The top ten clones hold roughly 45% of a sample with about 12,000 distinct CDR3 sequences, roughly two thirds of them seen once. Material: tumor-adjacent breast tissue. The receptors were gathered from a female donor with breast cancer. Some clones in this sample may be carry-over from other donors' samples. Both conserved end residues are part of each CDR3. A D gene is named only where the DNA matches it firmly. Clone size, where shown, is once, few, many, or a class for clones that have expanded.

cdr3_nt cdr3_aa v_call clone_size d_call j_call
TGTGCCAGCAGCTTGTCCGGGGCTGATGAAAAACTGTTTTTT CASSLSGADEKLFF TRBV11-3 . . TRBJ1-4
TGTGCCAGCAGGGTCGGAATCTACGGACCCCTCCACTTT CASRVGIYGPLHF TRBV6-2/TRBV6-3 . . TRBJ1-6
TGTGCCAGCAGTGAAGGGGGTGGGGGGCGAAGGTTCTACGAGCAGTACTTC CASSEGGGGRRFYEQYF TRBV6-1 many . TRBJ2-7
TGTGCCAGCTCACCAGACAGGGTTCGTCAGCCCCAGCATTTT CASSPDRVRQPQHF TRBV18 . TRBD1 TRBJ1-5
TGTGCCAGCAGCTTAGCGGGTGGGATGGAGTTCTTC CASSLAGGMEFF TRBV7-9 many . TRBJ2-1
TGCAGTGCTGCCCCGGACAGGCGCTCCCAACAAGAGACCCAGTACTTC CSAAPDRRSQQETQYF TRBV20-1 once TRBD1 TRBJ2-5
TGTGCCAGCAGTTCCCTATGGGGGAGCTCCTACGAGCAGTACTTC CASSSLWGSSYEQYF TRBV12-3/TRBV12-4 . . TRBJ2-7
TGTGCCAGCAGCCCCTCTACAGGGGTCGACAGCTACACCTTC CASSPSTGVDSYTF TRBV7-8 . TRBD1 TRBJ1-2
TGTGCCAGCAGCTCACAGGGGAGTGGAGGGACCCTCCACTTT CASSSQGSGGTLHF TRBV7-3 once TRBD1 TRBJ1-6
TGTGCCCTGGACAGGGGTAGCACCTACGAGCAGTACTTC CALDRGSTYEQYF TRBV30 many TRBD1 TRBJ2-7
TGTGCCAGTAGTATAGAAGGAAGACAGCCCCAGCATTTT CASSIEGRQPQHF TRBV19 . . TRBJ1-5
TGTGCCAGCCCTGCGGACAGTGTAGTTCCCTATGGCTACACCTTC CASPADSVVPYGYTF TRBV6-1 medium-sized . TRBJ1-2
TGTGCTAGTGGTTTGGTGGGTGTTGAGCAGTTCTTC CASGLVGVEQFF TRBV12-5 many . TRBJ2-1
TGTGCCTTGGGCGAAGCGGGAGGGCCGGAGACCCAGTACTTC CALGEAGGPETQYF TRBV30 once TRBD2 TRBJ2-5
TGTGCCAGCAGCTTAGCGCAGACTAGCGGGAGGGGGGATACGCAGTATTTT CASSLAQTSGRGDTQYF TRBV11-2 . TRBD2 TRBJ2-3
TGTGCCAGCAGTTATTGGACAGGGTGGCGGTCCTACGAGCAGTACTTC CASSYWTGWRSYEQYF TRBV11-2 . TRBD1 TRBJ2-7
TGTGCCAGCAGCGTAGTTCCAGAAGAGACCCAGTACTTC CASSVVPEETQYF TRBV9 many . TRBJ2-5
TGCAGTGCTAGGGGAGGTAATTCACCCCTCCACTTT CSARGGNSPLHF TRBV20-1 . . TRBJ1-6
TGCGCCAGCAGCAAATACTGGGATTCAGAGCAGTACTTC CASSKYWDSEQYF TRBV4-1 medium-sized . TRBJ2-7
TGTGCCAGCAGTCTCCACCCACTAGCGGGAAGTGGCGAGCAGTACTTC CASSLHPLAGSGEQYF TRBV28 . TRBD2 TRBJ2-7
TGCGCCAGCAGCCAAGAACTCCGGTACTCTGGAAACACCATATATTTT CASSQELRYSGNTIYF TRBV4-3 . . TRBJ1-3
TGTGCCAGCAGCCTAGGTCGGGCTAGCTTCGAGCAGTACTTC CASSLGRASFEQYF TRBV7-2 . . TRBJ2-7
TGTGCCAGCAGTTCATCTGACAGGGGGCGAGCGACAGATACGCAGTATTTT CASSSSDRGRATDTQYF TRBV6-5 . TRBD1 TRBJ2-3
TGTGCCAGCAGCACCGGGACAGGGGGCTATGAAAAACTGTTTTTT CASSTGTGGYEKLFF TRBV7-2 . TRBD1 TRBJ1-4
TGCAGTGCTAGAGATCACGGGAGCGGGGTCGAGCAGTACTTC CSARDHGSGVEQYF TRBV20-1 . TRBD2 TRBJ2-7
TGTGCCAGCAGCCGACAGGGGAAATATTCACCCCTCCACTTT CASSRQGKYSPLHF TRBV5-4 . TRBD1 TRBJ1-6
TGCAGCGTTTCATTAGGGAGGAACACTGAAGCTTTCTTT CSVSLGRNTEAFF TRBV29-1 many . TRBJ1-1
TGCAGTGCTAGAGTGGCAGTGACTAATTCACCCCTCCACTTT CSARVAVTNSPLHF TRBV20-1 . . TRBJ1-6
TGTGCCAGCAGCTTATCGTTGCGTGGCGGCCGGGTGGAGACCCAGTACTTC CASSLSLRGGRVETQYF TRBV7-2 . . TRBJ2-5
TGCAGTGCTCCCTGGGTCTACGGCTACACCTTC CSAPWVYGYTF TRBV20-1 . . TRBJ1-2
TGCAGTGCTAGAGGGCAGGTCAGCTATGGCTACACCTTC CSARGQVSYGYTF TRBV20-1 . . TRBJ1-2
TGTGCCTCCGCCTGGGGGAGGGGGTTCACCTACGAGCAGTACTTC CASAWGRGFTYEQYF TRBV6-6 . . TRBJ2-7
TGTGCCAGCAGCTGGGGGACAGGGGGTGGGTCAGATACGCAGTATTTT CASSWGTGGGSDTQYF TRBV7-2 . TRBD1 TRBJ2-3
TGTAGCCAGGGGTACAATGAGCAGTTCTTC CSQGYNEQFF TRBV5-8 . . TRBJ2-1
TGTGCCAGCAGTTTGGACGGACCACTTGGGGGCTACGAGCAGTACTTC CASSLDGPLGGYEQYF TRBV27 many . TRBJ2-7
TGTGCCAGCAGACCCAGGGAATCCTCCTACAATGAGCAGTTCTTC CASRPRESSYNEQFF TRBV12-3/TRBV12-4 . . TRBJ2-1
TGTGCCAGCAGCTTGTGGGGTGACAGTGAAAAACTGTTTTTT CASSLWGDSEKLFF TRBV5-8 . . TRBJ1-4
TGCAGCGTTGTAACTTTAATAGCGGGAGGCTACGAGCAGTACTTC CSVVTLIAGGYEQYF TRBV29-1 . TRBD2 TRBJ2-7
TGTGCCAGCAGCTTCCAGGGACTAGCGGACAATGAGCAGTTCTTC CASSFQGLADNEQFF TRBV7-8 medium-sized TRBD2 TRBJ2-1
TGCAGTGCTAGAGCCCCTCCCATCTACGAGCAGTACTTC CSARAPPIYEQYF TRBV20-1 . . TRBJ2-7
TGTGCCAGCAGCTTGGAGGCAGGGAGGGATACGCAGTATTTT CASSLEAGRDTQYF TRBV5-6 . . TRBJ2-3
TGCAGTGCTAACACAGCGGGAGGGCCGGCAGATACGCAGTATTTT CSANTAGGPADTQYF TRBV20-1 . TRBD2 TRBJ2-3